The entry below gives a single TCR beta chain sequence along with its context. The source of the sample is a study of OX40 agonist ivuxolimab in advanced cancers. The V end lost 2 bases, the J end lost 2 bases, and 8 bases lay between the germline ends. The V gene's germline CDR1 is GTSNPN and CDR2 SVGIG (reference sequence). The CDR3 is 13 amino acids. The protocol was immunoSEQ multiplex PCR, while the TCRdb copy is restricted to in-frame clones and leaves out a portion. The repertoire consists of around 70,000 clones, with roughly 87% occurring once and the leading ten covering around 2.2%. This sample comprised CD4+ or CD8+ T cells sorted from blood, obtained in a trial of the OX40 agonist ivuxolimab. The rearrangement uses TRBV30 and TRBJ2-3; no firm D call. The source is an adult with an advanced solid tumor such as melanoma, head and neck, liver or kidney cancer. The chain's CDR3 is CAWSQDPTDTQYF. The CDR3 nucleotides are TGTGCCTGGAGTCAGGACCCCACAGATACGCAGTATTTT.